This T cell receptor beta chain was captured by sequencing in a study of cytomegalovirus exposure and HLA in healthy donors. PCR amplification relied on 60 Vbeta primers (plus 13 Jbeta primers). Here immunoSEQ multiplex PCR was the method, and the copy in TCRdb shows in-frame clones only, minus some. The repertoire holds around 180,000 clones, with approximately 71% as singletons. Germline-derived CDR1 and CDR2 are SNHLY and FYNNEI. Trimming cost V 1 base and J 1 base, with 10 bases left between them. The CDR3 runs 15 residues. Sequences were obtained from PBMCs. The source of this sequence is a girl aged 5-17 years in good health and CMV-seronegative. This sequence joins TRBV2 and TRBJ1-2; D is undetermined. The DNA for the CDR3 is TGTGCCAGCAGTGAAGGGGAGGCCTTTAACTATGGCTACACCTTC. It encodes CASSEGEAFNYGYTF.